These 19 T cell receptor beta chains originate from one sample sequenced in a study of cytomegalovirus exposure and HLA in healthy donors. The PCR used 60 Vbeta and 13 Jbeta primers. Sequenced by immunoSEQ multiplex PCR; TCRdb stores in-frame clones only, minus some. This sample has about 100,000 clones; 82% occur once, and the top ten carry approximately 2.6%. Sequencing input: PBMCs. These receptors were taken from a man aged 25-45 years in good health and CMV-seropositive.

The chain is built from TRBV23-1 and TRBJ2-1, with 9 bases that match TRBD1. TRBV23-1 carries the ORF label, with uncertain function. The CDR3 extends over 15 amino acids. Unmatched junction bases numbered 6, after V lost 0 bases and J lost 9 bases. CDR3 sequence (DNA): TGCGCCAGCAGTCAATCGAGACAGGGGGTTTGTGAGCAGTTCTTC. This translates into CASSQSRQGVCEQFF.

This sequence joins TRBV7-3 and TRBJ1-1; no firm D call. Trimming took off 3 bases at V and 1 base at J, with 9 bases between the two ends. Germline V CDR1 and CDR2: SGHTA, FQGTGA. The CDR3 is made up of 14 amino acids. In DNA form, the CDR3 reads TGTGCCAGCAGCTTGTCACGGGGGAACACTGAAGCTTTCTTT. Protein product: CASSLSRGNTEAFF.

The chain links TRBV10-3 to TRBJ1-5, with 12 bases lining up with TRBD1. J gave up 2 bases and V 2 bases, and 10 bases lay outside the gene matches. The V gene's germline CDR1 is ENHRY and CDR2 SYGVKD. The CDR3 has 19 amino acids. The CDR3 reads CAISEHRGTGGRGNQPQHF. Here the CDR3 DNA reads TGTGCCATCAGTGAGCATCGCGGGACAGGGGGCCGGGGCAATCAGCCCCAGCATTTT.

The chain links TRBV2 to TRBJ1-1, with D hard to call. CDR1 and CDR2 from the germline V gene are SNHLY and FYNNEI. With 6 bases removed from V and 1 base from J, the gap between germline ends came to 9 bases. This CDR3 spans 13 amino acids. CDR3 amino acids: CASREGWNTEAFF. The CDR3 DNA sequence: TGTGCCAGCAGGGAGGGTTGGAACACTGAAGCTTTCTTT.

CDR3 region: CASRPDSGNTIYF. CDR3 bases: TGTGCCAGCAGGCCAGACTCTGGAAACACCATATATTTT. J is TRBJ1-3 and V is TRBV6-1; no clear D gene. This CDR3 spans 13 amino acids. V was clipped by 6 bases and J by 0 bases, with 6 bases between them. CDR1 is MNHNS, CDR2 SASEGT, per germline.

CDR3 DNA sequence: TGTGCCAGCGCCCTCGAGGGGAACACTGAAGCTTTCTTT. Its protein is CASALEGNTEAFF. The chain carries TRBV5-5 and TRBJ1-1; D gene uncertain. From germline, CDR1 is SGHKS and CDR2 YYEKEE (reference sequence). The CDR3 runs 13 residues. Trimming removed 7 bases from V and 1 base from J, with 11 bases in between. Supplemented by reference TRBV5-5 and TRBJ1-1, the full variable domain reads DAGVTQSPTHLIKTRGQQVTLRCSPISGHKSVSWYQQVLGQGPQFIFQYYEKEERGRGNFPDRFSARQFPNYSSELNVNALLLGDSALYLCASALEGNTEAFFGQGTRLTVV.

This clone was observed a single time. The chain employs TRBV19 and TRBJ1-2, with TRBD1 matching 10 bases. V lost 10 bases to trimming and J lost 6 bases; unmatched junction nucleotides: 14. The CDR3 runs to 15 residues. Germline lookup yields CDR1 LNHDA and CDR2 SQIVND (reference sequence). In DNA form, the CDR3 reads TGTGCCATACTGACCCGGGACAGGGGTTCCGATGGCTACACCTTC. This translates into CAILTRDRGSDGYTF. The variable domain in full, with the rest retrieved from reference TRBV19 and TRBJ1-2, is DGGITQSPKYLFRKEGQNVTLSCEQNLNHDAMYWYRQDPGQGLRLIYYSQIVNDFQKGDIAEGYSVSREKKESFPLTVTSAQKNPTAFYLCAILTRDRGSDGYTFGSGTRLTVV.

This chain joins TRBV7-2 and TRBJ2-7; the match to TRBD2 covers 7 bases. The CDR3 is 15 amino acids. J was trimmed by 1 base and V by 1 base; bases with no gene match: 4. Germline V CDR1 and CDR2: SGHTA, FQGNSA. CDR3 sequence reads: CASSLVGLESYEQYF. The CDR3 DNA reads TGTGCCAGCAGCTTAGTTGGACTAGAATCCTACGAGCAGTACTTC.

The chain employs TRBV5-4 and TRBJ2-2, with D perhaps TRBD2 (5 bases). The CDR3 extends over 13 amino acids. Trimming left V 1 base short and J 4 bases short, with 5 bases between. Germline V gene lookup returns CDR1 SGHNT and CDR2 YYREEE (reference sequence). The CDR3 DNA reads TGTGCCAGCAGCTTGACTAGCACCGGGGAGCTGTTTTTT. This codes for CASSLTSTGELFF.

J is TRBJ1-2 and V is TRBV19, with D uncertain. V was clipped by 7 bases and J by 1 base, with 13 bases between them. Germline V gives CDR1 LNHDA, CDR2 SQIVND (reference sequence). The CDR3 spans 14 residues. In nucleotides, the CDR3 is TGTGCCAGTACATGGCTGAATTTTAACTATGGCTACACCTTC. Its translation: CASTWLNFNYGYTF.

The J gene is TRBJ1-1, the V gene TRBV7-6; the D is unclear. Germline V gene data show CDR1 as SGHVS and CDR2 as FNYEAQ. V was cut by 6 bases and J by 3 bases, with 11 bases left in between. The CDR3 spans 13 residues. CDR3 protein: CASSPPLYTEAFF. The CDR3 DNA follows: TGTGCCAGCAGTCCCCCGTTGTACACTGAAGCTTTCTTT.

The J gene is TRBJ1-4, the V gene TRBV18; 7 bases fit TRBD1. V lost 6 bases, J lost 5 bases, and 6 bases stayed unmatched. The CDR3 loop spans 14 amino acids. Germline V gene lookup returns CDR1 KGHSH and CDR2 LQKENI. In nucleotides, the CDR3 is TGTGCCAGCTCGCTGACAGGGTCCAATGAAAAACTGTTTTTT. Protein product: CASSLTGSNEKLFF.

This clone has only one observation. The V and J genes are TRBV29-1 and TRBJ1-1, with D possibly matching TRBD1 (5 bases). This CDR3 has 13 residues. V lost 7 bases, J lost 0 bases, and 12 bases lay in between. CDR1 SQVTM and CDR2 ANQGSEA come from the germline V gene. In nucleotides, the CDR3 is TGCAGCGCCTTGGGGCATTTGAACACTGAAGCTTTCTTT. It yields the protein CSALGHLNTEAFF.

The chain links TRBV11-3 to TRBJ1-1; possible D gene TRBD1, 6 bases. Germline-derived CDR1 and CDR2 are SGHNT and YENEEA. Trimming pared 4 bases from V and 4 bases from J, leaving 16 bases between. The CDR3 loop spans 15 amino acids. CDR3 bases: TGTGCCAGCAGCTCGTCCAGGGGTGTTACCACTGAAGCTTTCTTT. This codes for CASSSSRGVTTEAFF.

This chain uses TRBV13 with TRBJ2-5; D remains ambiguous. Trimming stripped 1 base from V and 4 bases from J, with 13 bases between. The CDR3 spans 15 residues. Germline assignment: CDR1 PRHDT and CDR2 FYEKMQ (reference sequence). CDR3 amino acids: CASSLESLSGETQYF. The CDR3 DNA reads TGTGCCAGCAGCTTAGAGAGCCTCTCCGGAGAGACCCAGTACTTC.

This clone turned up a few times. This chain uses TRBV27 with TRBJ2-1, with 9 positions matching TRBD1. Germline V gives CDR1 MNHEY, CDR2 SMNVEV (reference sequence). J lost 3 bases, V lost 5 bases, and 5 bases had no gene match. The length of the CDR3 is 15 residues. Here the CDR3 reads CASSPDRGYYNEQFF. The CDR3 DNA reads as TGTGCCAGCAGTCCCGACAGGGGGTACTACAATGAGCAGTTCTTC.

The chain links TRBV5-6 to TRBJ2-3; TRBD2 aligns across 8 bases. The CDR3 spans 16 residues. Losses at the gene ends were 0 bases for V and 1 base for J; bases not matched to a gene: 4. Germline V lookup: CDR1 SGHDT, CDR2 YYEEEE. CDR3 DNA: TGTGCCAGCAGCTTGGTCGGGGGGGGTGGCACAGATACGCAGTATTTT. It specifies CASSLVGGGGTDTQYF. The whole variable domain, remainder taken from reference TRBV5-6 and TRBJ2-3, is DAGVTQSPTHLIKTRGQQVTLRCSPKSGHDTVSWYQQALGQGPQFIFQYYEEEERQRGNFPDRFSGHQFPNYSSELNVNALLLGDSALYLCASSLVGGGGTDTQYFGPGTRLTVL.

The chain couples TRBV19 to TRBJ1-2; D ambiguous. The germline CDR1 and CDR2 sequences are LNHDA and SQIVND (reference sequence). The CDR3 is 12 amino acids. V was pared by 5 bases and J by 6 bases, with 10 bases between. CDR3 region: CASSVREDGYTF. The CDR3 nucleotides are TGTGCCAGTAGTGTACGAGAGGATGGCTACACCTTC.

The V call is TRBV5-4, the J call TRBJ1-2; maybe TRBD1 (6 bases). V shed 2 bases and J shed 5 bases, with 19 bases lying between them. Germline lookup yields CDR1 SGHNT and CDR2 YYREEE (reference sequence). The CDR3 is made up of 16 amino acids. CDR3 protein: CASSLMGGRASYGYTF. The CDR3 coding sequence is TGTGCCAGCAGCTTAATGGGGGGGCGGGCCTCTTATGGCTACACCTTC.